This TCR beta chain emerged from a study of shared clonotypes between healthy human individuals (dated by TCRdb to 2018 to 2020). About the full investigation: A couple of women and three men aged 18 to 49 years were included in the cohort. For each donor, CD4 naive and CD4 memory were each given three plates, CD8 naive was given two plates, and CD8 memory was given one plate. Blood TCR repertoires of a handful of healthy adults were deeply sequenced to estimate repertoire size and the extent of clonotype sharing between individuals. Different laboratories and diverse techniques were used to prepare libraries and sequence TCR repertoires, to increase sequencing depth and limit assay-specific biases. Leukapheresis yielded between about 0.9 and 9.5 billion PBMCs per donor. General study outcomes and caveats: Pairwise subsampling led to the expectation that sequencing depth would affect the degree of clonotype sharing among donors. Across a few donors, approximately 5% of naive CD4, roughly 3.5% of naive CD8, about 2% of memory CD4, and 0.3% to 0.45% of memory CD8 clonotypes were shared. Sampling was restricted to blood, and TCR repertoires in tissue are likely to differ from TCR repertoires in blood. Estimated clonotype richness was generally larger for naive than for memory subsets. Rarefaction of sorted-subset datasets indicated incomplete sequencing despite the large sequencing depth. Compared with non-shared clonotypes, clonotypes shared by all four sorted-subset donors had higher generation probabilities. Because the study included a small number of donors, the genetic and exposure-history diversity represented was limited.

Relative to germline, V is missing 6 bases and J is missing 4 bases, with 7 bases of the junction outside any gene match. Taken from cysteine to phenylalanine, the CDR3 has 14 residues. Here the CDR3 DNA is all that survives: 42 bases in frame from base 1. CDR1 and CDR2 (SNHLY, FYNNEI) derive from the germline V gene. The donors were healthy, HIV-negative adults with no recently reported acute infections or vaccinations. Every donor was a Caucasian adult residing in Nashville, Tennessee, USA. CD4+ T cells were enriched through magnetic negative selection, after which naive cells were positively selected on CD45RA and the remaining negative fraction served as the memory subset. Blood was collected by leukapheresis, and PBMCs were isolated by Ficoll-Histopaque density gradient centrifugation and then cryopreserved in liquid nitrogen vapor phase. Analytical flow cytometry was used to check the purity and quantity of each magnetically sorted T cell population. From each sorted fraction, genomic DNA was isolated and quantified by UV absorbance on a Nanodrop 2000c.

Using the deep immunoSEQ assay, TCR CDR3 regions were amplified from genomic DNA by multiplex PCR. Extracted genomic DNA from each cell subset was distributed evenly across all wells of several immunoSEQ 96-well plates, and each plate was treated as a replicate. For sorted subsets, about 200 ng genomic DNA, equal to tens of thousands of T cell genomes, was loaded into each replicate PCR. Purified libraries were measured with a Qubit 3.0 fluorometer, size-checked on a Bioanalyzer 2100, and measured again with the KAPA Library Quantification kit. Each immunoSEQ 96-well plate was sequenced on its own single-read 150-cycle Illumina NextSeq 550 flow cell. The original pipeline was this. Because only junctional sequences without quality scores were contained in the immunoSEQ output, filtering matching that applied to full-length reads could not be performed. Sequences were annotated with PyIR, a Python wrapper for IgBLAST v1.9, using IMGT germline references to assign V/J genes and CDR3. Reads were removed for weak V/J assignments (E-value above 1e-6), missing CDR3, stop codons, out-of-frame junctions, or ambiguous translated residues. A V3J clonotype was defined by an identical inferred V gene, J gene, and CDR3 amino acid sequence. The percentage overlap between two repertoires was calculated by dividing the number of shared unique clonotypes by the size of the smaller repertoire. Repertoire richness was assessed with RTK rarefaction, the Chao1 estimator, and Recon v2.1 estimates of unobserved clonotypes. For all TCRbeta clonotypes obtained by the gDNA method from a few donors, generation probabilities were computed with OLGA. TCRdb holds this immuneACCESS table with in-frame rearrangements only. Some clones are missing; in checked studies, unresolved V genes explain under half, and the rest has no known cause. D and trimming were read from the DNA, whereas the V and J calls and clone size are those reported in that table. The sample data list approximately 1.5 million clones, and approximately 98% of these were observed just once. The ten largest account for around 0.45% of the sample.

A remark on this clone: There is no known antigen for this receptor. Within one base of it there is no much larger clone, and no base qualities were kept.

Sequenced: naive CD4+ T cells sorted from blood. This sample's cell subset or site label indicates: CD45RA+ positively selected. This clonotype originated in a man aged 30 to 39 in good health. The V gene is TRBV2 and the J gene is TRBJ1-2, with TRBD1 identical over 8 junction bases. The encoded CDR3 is CASRSGGVGYGYTF. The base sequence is TGTGCCAGCAGATCAGGGGGCGTGGGCTATGGCTACACCTTC.